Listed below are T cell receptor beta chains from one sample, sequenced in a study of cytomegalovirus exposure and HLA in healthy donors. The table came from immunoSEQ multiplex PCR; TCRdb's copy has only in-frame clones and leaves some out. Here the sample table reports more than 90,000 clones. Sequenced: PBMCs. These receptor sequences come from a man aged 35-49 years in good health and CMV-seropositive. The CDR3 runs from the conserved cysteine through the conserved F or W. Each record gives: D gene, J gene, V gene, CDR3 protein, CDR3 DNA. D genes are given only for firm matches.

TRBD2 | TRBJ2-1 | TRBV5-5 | CASSSEAGSVNEQFF | TGTGCCAGCAGCTCCGAAGCGGGATCGGTCAATGAGCAGTTCTTC
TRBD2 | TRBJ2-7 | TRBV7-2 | CASSLGLAGGYEQYF | TGTGCCAGCAGCTTAGGACTAGCGGGAGGCTACGAGCAGTACTTC
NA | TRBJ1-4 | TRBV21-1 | CASSRDSGNEKLFF | TGTGCCAGCAGCCGGGACAGTGGGAATGAAAAACTGTTTTTT
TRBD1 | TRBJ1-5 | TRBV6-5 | CASSSEPTGINQPQHF | TGTGCCAGCAGTTCCGAACCGACAGGGATCAATCAGCCCCAGCATTTT
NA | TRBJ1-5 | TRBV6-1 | CASSEANGNNQPQHF | TGTGCCAGCAGTGAAGCGAACGGGAACAATCAGCCCCAGCATTTT
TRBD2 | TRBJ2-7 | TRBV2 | CASSEKASGREQYF | TGTGCCAGCAGTGAAAAGGCTAGCGGGCGCGAGCAGTACTTC
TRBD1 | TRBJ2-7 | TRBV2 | CASTSKARDSSYEQYF | TGTGCCAGCACCAGCAAAGCACGGGACAGTTCTTACGAGCAGTACTTC
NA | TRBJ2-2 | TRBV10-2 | CASSTTGSTGELFF | TGCGCCAGCAGTACGACAGGATCCACCGGGGAGCTGTTTTTT
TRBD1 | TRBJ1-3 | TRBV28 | CASTPGQLSGNTIYF | TGTGCCAGCACCCCGGGACAGCTCTCTGGAAACACCATATATTTT
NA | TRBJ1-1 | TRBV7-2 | CASSLSVNTEAFF | TGTGCCAGCAGCTTATCAGTGAACACTGAAGCTTTCTTT
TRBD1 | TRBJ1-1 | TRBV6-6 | CASSYNVGRGRDRAFF | TGTGCCAGCAGCTACAACGTGGGCAGGGGGCGAGATAGGGCTTTCTTT
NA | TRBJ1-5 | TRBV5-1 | CASSRGDLGAIPNQPQHF | TGCGCCAGCAGCCGGGGCGATCTGGGGGCCATTCCCAACCAGCCCCAGCATTTT
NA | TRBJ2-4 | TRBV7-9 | CASSLAGVVDIQYF | TGTGCCAGCAGCTTAGCAGGGGTGGTTGACATTCAGTACTTC
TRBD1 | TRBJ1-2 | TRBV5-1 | CASSNPDRGLIYGYTF | TGCGCCAGCAGCAATCCGGACAGGGGGCTTATCTATGGCTACACCTTC
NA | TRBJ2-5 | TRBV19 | CASRRLGGVGETQYF | TGTGCCAGTAGGCGATTAGGGGGGGTAGGAGAGACCCAGTACTTC
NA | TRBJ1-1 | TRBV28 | CASRSLATGLTEAFF | TGTGCCAGCAGATCCTTGGCCACAGGGTTGACTGAAGCTTTCTTT
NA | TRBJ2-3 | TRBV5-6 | CASSSARDTQYF | TGTGCCAGCAGCTCCGCTCGGGATACGCAGTATTTT
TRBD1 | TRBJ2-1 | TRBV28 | CASSLFGTGAQFF | TGTGCCAGCAGTTTATTCGGGACAGGGGCGCAGTTCTTC
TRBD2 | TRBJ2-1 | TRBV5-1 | CASSLLAGVYNEQFF | TGCGCCAGCAGCCTACTAGCGGGAGTGTACAATGAGCAGTTCTTC
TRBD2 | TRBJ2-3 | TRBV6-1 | CASKGAGVGDTQYF | TGTGCCAGCAAGGGCGCGGGAGTGGGAGATACGCAGTATTTT
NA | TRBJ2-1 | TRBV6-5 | CASSAQGLLDNEQFF | TGTGCCAGCAGCGCCCAGGGGCTACTAGACAATGAGCAGTTCTTC
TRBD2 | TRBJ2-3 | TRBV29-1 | CPQLAGALEGGDTQYF | TGCCCCCAGTTGGCGGGAGCGCTCGAGGGAGGAGATACGCAGTATTTT
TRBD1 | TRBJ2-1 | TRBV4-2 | CASSLSQQQGSSYNEQFF | TGTGCCAGCAGCCTATCTCAACAACAGGGGAGCTCCTACAATGAGCAGTTCTTC
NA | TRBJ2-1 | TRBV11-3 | CASSLDSRRYYNEQFF | TGTGCCAGCAGCTTAGATAGCAGGAGGTACTACAATGAGCAGTTCTTC
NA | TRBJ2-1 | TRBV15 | CATSKPSKGAREQFF | TGTGCCACCAGCAAACCCTCGAAGGGAGCACGGGAGCAGTTCTTC
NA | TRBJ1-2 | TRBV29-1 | CSVAEGGVRYGYTF | TGCAGCGTTGCCGAGGGCGGGGTTCGGTATGGCTACACCTTC
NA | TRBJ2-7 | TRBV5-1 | CASSLTGYEQYF | TGCGCCAGCAGCTTGACCGGCTACGAGCAGTACTTC
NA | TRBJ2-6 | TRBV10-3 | CAISDSTGANVLTF | TGTGCCATCAGTGATAGCACTGGGGCCAACGTCCTGACTTTC
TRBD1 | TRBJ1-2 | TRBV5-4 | CASSPGQGGYTF | TGTGCCAGCAGCCCTGGACAGGGGGGCTACACCTTC
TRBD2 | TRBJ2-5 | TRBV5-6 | CASSLAGSGRPETQYF | TGTGCCAGCAGCTTGGCAGGTAGCGGGAGGCCTGAGACCCAGTACTTC
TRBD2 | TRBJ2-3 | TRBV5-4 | CASSLVGRADADTQYF | TGTGCCAGCAGCTTGGTCGGGAGGGCCGATGCAGATACGCAGTATTTT
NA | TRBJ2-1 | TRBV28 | CASSIRGPSYNEQFF | TGTGCCAGCAGCATTAGGGGCCCCTCCTACAATGAGCAGTTCTTC
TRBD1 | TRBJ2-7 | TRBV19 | CASQRQRDRDYEQYF | TGTGCCAGTCAAAGGCAACGGGACAGGGATTACGAGCAGTACTTC
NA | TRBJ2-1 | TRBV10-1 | CASSESTKGVSYNEQFF | TGCGCCAGCAGTGAGTCGACCAAGGGGGTATCCTACAATGAGCAGTTCTTC
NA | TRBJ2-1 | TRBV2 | CASNAGLYEQFF | TGTGCCAGCAACGCAGGGCTCTATGAGCAGTTCTTC
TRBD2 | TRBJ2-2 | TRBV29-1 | CSVFAGVSTGELFF | TGCAGCGTCTTCGCGGGAGTGAGCACCGGGGAGCTGTTTTTT
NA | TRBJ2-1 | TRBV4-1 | CASSQDQQGGLPLNEQFF | TGCGCCAGCAGCCAAGATCAACAGGGGGGGCTCCCTCTCAATGAGCAGTTCTTC
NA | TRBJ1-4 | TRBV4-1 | CASSQEQSVKLFF | TGCGCCAGCAGCCAAGAACAGTCGGTCAAACTGTTTTTT
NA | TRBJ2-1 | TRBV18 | CASSIQGGSYNEQFF | TGTGCCAGCTCAATTCAGGGTGGGTCCTACAATGAGCAGTTCTTC
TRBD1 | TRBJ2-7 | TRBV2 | CASSLQTGVPFEQYF | TGTGCCAGCAGTCTCCAGACAGGGGTCCCCTTCGAGCAGTACTTC
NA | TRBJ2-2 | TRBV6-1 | CASNDRPFNTGELFF | TGTGCCAGCAATGACAGGCCTTTCAACACCGGGGAGCTGTTTTTT
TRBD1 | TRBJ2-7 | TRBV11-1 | CASSSRTGVYEQYF | TGTGCCAGCAGCTCGAGGACAGGGGTCTACGAGCAGTACTTC
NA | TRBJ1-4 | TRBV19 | CASTRQPTNEKLFF | TGTGCCAGTACCCGACAGCCAACTAATGAAAAACTGTTTTTT
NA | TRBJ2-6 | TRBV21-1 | CASSEKGPGRAPGANVLTF | TGTGCCAGCAGCGAAAAGGGTCCCGGGAGAGCCCCTGGGGCCAACGTCCTGACTTTC
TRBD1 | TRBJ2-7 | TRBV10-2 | CASTKTGMDEQYF | TGCGCCAGCACTAAGACAGGGATGGACGAGCAGTACTTC
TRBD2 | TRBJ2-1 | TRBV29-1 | CSVDFGTSGFPSYNEQFF | TGCAGCGTGGATTTCGGGACTAGCGGGTTTCCCTCCTACAATGAGCAGTTCTTC
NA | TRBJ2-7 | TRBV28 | CASRKGGTPYEQYF | TGTGCCAGCAGAAAGGGAGGAACTCCCTACGAGCAGTACTTC
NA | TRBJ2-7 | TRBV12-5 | CASGLVRQVTYEQYF | TGTGCTAGTGGTTTGGTGCGACAGGTCACCTACGAGCAGTACTTC
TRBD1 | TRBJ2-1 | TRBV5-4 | CASSPGTGTTRQFF | TGTGCCAGCAGCCCGGGGACAGGGACCACACGGCAGTTCTTC
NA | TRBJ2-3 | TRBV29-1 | CSVELSSRGTQYF | TGCAGCGTTGAACTAAGTTCTAGAGGTACGCAGTATTTT
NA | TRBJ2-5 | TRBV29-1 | CSVQKETQYF | TGCAGCGTTCAAAAAGAGACCCAGTACTTC
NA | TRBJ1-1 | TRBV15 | CATSRTTNTEAFF | TGTGCCACCAGCAGAACAACGAACACTGAAGCTTTCTTT
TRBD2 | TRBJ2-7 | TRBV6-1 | CASVLAGVFDEQYF | TGTGCCAGCGTTCTAGCGGGAGTTTTCGACGAGCAGTACTTC
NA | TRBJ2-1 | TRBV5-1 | CASSVPGTNNEQFF | TGCGCCAGCAGTGTACCCGGGACAAACAATGAGCAGTTCTTC
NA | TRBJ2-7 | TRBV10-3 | CAITSRGTYEQYF | TGTGCCATCACGTCCAGGGGCACCTACGAGCAGTACTTC
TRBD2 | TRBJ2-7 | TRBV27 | CASTRGTSGVYEQYF | TGTGCCAGCACCCGAGGGACTAGCGGAGTCTACGAGCAGTACTTC
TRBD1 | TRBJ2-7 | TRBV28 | CASSPPGQGTYEQYF | TGTGCCAGCAGTCCCCCGGGACAGGGGACCTACGAGCAGTACTTC
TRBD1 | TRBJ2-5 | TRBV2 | CASSDGTGWGETQYF | TGTGCCAGCAGTGATGGGACAGGGTGGGGGGAGACCCAGTACTTC
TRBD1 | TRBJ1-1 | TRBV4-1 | CASSQDGQGAQDTEAFF | TGCGCCAGCAGCCAAGATGGACAGGGGGCACAGGACACTGAAGCTTTCTTT